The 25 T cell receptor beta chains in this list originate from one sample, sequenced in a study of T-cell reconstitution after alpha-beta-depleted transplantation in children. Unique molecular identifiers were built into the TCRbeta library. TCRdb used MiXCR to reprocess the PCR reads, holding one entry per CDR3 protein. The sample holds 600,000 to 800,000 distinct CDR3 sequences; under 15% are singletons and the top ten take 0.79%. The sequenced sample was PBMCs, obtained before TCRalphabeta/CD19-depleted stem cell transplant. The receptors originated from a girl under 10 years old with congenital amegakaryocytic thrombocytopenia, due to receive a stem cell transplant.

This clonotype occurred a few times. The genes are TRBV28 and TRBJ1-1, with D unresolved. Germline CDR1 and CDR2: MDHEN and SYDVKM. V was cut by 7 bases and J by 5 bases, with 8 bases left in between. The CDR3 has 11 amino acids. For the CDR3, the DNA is TGTGCCAGCACCCCCTTGACTGAAGCTTTCTTT. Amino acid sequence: CASTPLTEAFF.

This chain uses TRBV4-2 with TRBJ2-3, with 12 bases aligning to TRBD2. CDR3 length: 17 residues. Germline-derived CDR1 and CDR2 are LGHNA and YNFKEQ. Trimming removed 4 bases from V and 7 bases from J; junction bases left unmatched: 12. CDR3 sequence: CASSRRASGRVVYTQYF. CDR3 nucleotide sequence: TGTGCCAGCAGCCGAAGGGCTAGCGGGAGGGTAGTGTATACGCAGTATTTT.

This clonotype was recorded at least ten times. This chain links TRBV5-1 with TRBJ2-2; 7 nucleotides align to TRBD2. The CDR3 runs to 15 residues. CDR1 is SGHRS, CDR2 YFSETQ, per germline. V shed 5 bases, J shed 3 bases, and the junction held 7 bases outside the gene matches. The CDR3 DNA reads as TGCGCCAGCAGGCAGACTAGCTACCACACCGGGGAGCTGTTTTTT. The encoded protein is CASRQTSYHTGELFF.

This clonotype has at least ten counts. The DNA for the CDR3 is TGTGCCAGCAGTTTTGAGGGACTAGCGGGACTGAACTCCTACGAGCAGTACTTC. This sequence encodes CASSFEGLAGLNSYEQYF. The chain carries TRBV12-3 or TRBV12-4 and TRBJ2-7; TRBD2 matches at 13 bases. Trimming cost V 3 bases and J 0 bases; bases outside gene matches: 8. The CDR3 is 18 residues long.

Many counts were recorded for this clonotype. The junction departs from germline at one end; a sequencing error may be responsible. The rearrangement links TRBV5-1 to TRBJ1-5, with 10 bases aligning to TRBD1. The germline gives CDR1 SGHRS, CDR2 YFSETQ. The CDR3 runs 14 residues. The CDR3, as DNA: TGTGCCAGCAGTCCGGGACAGGGGAATCAGCCCCAGCATTTT. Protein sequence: CASSPGQGNQPQHF.

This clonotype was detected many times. The CDR3: CSVDLAGAGDQYF. In nucleotides, the CDR3 is TGCAGCGTTGATCTCGCGGGAGCCGGTGACCAGTACTTC. This rearrangement joins TRBV29-1 to TRBJ2-5; TRBD2 matches 7 bases. CDR1 and CDR2 (germline): SQVTM, ANQGSEA. V lost 3 bases to trimming and J lost 10 bases; unmatched junction nucleotides: 11. This CDR3 contains 13 residues.

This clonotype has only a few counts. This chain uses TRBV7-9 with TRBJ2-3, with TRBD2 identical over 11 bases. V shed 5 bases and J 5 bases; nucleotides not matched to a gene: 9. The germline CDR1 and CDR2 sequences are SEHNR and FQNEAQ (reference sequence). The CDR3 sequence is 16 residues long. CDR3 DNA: TGTGCCAGCAGCCCAACTAGCGGGAGTTTTGGAGATACGCAGTATTTT. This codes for CASSPTSGSFGDTQYF.

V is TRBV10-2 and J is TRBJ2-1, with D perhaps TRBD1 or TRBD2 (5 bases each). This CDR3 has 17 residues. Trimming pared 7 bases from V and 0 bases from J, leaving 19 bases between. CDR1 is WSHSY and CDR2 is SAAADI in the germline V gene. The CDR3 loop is CASTPWDWGNSYNEQFF. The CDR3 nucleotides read TGCGCCAGCACCCCCTGGGATTGGGGGAACTCCTACAATGAGCAGTTCTTC.

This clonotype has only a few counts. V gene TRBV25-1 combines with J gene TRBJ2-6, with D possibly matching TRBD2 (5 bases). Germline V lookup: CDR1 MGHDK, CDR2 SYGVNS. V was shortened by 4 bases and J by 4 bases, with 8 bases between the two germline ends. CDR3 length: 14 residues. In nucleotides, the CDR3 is TGTGCCAGCAGTGGGGGAGCAGGGGCCAACGTCCTGACTTTC. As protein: CASSGGAGANVLTF.

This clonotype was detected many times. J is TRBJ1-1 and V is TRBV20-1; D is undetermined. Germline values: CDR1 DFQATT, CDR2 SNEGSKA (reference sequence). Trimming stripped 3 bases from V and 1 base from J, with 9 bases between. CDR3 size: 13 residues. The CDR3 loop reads CSARMRKNTEAFF. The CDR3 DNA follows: TGCAGTGCTAGGATGCGCAAGAACACTGAAGCTTTCTTT.

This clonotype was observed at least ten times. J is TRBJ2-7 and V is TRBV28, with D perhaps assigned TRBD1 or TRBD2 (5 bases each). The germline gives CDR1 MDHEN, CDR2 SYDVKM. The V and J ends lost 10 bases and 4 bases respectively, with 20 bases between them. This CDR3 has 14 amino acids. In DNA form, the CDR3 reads TGTGCCACCGCCCCTATCGGGGCTCCTTACGAGCAGTACTTC. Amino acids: CATAPIGAPYEQYF.

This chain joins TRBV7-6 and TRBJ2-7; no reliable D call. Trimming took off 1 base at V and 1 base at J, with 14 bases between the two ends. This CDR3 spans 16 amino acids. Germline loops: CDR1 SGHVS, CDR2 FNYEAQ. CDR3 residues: CASSLDQRSRSYEQYF. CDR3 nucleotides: TGTGCCAGCAGCTTAGATCAGAGGTCACGTTCCTACGAGCAGTACTTC.

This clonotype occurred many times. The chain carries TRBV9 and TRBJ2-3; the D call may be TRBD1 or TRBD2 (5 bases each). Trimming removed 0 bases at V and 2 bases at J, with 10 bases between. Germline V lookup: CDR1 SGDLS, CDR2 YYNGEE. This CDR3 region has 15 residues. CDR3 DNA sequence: TGTGCCAGCAGCGTAGAGGGGAGAGTCACAGATACGCAGTATTTT. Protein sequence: CASSVEGRVTDTQYF.

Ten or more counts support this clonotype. In DNA form, the CDR3 reads TGCGCCAGCAGCTCCCCCAGCGCGAATAATGAGCAGTTCTTC. Amino acids: CASSSPSANNEQFF. The chain employs TRBV5-1 and TRBJ2-1; D not resolved. Germline loops: CDR1 SGHRS, CDR2 YFSETQ. Trimming removed 3 bases at V and 7 bases at J, with 14 bases between. CDR3 length: 14 residues.

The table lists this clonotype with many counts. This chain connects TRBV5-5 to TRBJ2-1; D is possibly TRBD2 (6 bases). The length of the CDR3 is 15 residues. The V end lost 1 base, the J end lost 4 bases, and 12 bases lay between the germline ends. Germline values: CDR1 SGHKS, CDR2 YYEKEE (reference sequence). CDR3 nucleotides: TGTGCCAGCAGCTTGACTAGCAGAATGTACAATGAGCAGTTCTTC. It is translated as CASSLTSRMYNEQFF.

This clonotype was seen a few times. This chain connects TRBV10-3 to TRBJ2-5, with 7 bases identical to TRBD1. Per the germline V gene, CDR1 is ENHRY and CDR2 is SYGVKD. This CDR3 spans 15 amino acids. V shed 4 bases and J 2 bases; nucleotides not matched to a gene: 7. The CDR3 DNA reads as TGTGCCATCAGTGGGCCTCCGGGACAGCAAGAGACCCAGTACTTC. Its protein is CAISGPPGQQETQYF.

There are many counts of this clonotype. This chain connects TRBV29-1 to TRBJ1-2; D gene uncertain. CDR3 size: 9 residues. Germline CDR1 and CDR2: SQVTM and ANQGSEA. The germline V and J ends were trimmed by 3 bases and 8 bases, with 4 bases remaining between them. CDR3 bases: TGCAGCGTTGAGCGCGGCTACACCTTC. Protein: CSVERGYTF.

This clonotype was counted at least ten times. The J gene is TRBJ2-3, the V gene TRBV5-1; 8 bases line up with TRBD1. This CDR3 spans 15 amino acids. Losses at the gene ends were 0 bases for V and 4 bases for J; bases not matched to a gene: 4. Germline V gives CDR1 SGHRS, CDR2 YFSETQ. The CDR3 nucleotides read TGCGCCAGCAGCTTGGATACAGGGGGATCAGATACGCAGTATTTT. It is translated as CASSLDTGGSDTQYF.

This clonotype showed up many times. The CDR3 loop is CSALAGAGNNEQFF. CDR3 sequence (DNA): TGCAGTGCACTAGCGGGAGCCGGGAACAATGAGCAGTTCTTC. V usage is TRBV20-1 and J usage is TRBJ2-1; 11 bases map to TRBD2. This CDR3 has 14 residues. The junction had 6 bases not matched to a gene; V was cut back by 6 bases and J by 5 bases. CDR1 DFQATT and CDR2 SNEGSKA come from the germline V gene (reference sequence).

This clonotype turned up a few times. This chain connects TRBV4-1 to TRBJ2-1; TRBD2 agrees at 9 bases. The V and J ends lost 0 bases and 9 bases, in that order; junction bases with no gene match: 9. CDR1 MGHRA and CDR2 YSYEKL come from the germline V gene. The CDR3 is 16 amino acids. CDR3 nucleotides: TGCGCCAGCAGCCAAGATCTCGTAGCGGGAGAACCTGAGCAGTTCTTC. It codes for CASSQDLVAGEPEQFF.

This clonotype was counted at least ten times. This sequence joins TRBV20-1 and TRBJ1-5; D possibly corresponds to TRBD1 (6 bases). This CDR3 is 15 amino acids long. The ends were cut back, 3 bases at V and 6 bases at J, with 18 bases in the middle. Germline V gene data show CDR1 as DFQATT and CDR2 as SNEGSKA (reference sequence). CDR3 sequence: CSASSTGTRGQPQHF. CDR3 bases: TGCAGTGCTAGTTCGACCGGGACCAGGGGTCAGCCCCAGCATTTT.

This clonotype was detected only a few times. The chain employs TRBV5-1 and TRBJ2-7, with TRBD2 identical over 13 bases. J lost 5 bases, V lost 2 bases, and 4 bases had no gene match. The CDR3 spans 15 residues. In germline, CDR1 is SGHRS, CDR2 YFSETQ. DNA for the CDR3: TGCGCCAGCAGCTTACTGGGACTAGCGGGGAACGAGCAGTACTTC. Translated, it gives CASSLLGLAGNEQYF.

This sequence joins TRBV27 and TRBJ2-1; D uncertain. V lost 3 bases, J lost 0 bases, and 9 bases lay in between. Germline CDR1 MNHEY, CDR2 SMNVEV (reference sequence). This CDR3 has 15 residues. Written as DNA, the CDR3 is TGTGCCAGCAGTTTCGGGCACAGCTCCTACAATGAGCAGTTCTTC. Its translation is CASSFGHSSYNEQFF.

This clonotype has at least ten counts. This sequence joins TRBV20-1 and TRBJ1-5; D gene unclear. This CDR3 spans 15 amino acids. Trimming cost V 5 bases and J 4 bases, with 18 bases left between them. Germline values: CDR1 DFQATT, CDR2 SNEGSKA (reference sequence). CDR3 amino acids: CSALRFPEENQPQHF. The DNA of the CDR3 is TGCAGTGCTTTGAGATTTCCCGAGGAAAATCAGCCCCAGCATTTT.

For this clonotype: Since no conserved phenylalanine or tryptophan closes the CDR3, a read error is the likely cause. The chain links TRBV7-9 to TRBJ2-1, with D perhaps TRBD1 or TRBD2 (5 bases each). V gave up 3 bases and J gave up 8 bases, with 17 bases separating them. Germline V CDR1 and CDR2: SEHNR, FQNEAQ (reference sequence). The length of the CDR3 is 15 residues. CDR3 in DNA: TGTGCCAGCAGCTTCACCAGCGGCCGGGGCGATGAGCAGTTCTAC. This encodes CASSFTSGRGDEQFY.